The 30 T cell receptor beta chains presented below share a single source sample, sequenced in a study of blood T cell repertoires in COVID-19 (dated by TCRdb to 2018 to 2020). Library generation was performed with the immunoSEQ multiplex PCR assay. The clones in this table, taken by TCRdb from immuneACCESS, are in-frame only. Not every clone is retained; where verified, under half of the shortfall comes from an unresolved V gene, and the cause of the rest is unknown. The sample profile shows about 320,000 clones; 85% of them were found once. The ten most abundant clones make up about 1.9% of the sample. Specimen: PBMCs or T cells enriched from blood (not recorded which). All receptors derive from a woman aged 25 to 45 who had been exposed to COVID-19.

The rearrangement links TRBV30 to TRBJ2-3; 10 bases match TRBD2. J was trimmed by 3 bases and V by 0 bases; bases with no gene match: 3. From germline, CDR1 is GTSNPN and CDR2 SVGIG (reference sequence). The CDR3 is 15 residues long. The CDR3 sequence is CAWSVVAGGTDTQYF. CDR3 DNA sequence: TGTGCCTGGAGTGTAGTAGCGGGAGGAACAGATACGCAGTATTTT.

The V call is TRBV2, the J call TRBJ1-2, with 8 bases that match TRBD1. There are 15 residues in the CDR3. The junction had 8 bases not matched to a gene; V was cut back by 1 base and J by 7 bases. Germline CDR1 SNHLY, CDR2 FYNNEI. The CDR3 spells CASSEVRGRGGGYTF. DNA for the CDR3: TGTGCCAGCAGTGAAGTCAGGGGGCGCGGTGGTGGCTACACCTTC.

V and J are TRBV28 and TRBJ1-5, with unresolved D. Trimming left V 4 bases short and J 9 bases short, with 10 bases between. The CDR3 extends over 12 amino acids. Germline V lookup: CDR1 MDHEN, CDR2 SYDVKM. The CDR3, as DNA: TGTGCCAGCAGTTCGGGTGAATGGCCCCAGCATTTT. Translated: CASSSGEWPQHF. Combining the CDR3 with reference TRBV28 and TRBJ1-5 gives the whole variable domain DVKVTQSSRYLVKRTGEKVFLECVQDMDHENMFWYRQDPGLGLRLIYFSYDVKMKEKGDIPEGYSVSREKKERFSLILESASTNQTSMYLCASSSGEWPQHFGDGTRLSIL.

This clone was seen a single time. The chain couples TRBV19 to TRBJ1-5; a possible D gene is TRBD1 (5 bases). The germline V and J ends were trimmed by 5 bases and 5 bases, with 16 bases remaining between them. The CDR3 runs 15 residues. Looked up from germline, CDR1 is LNHDA and CDR2 is SQIVND (reference sequence). The CDR3 DNA follows: TGTGCCAGTAGTCAAAGTGAAGGGGCGTATCAGCCCCAGCATTTT. Encoded protein: CASSQSEGAYQPQHF.

The chain uses TRBV5-1 and TRBJ2-1; 9 bases are a match to TRBD2. J was trimmed by 4 bases and V by 4 bases; bases with no gene match: 15. CDR1 and CDR2 from the germline V gene are SGHRS and YFSETQ. This CDR3 region has 18 residues. The CDR3 loop reads CASSPPGTSQQGYNEQFF. The CDR3 nucleotides are TGCGCCAGCAGCCCACCCGGGACTAGCCAGCAAGGGTACAATGAGCAGTTCTTC.

The chain recombines TRBV5-1 with TRBJ2-3; 10 bases align to TRBD2. This CDR3 region has 16 residues. Trimming took 1 base from V and 4 from J; bases not matched to a gene: 6. Germline V gene data show CDR1 as SGHRS and CDR2 as YFSETQ. CDR3 loop: CASSLISGGASDTQYF. As DNA, the CDR3 is TGCGCCAGCAGCTTGATAAGCGGGGGGGCTTCAGATACGCAGTATTTT.

The chain recombines TRBV4-1 with TRBJ1-5; possible D gene TRBD1, 6 bases. V lost 1 base and J 5 bases, leaving 15 bases between the germline ends. The CDR3 is 16 amino acids. The germline V gene has CDR1 MGHRA and CDR2 YSYEKL. The CDR3 sequence: CASSQVVQGSHQPQHF. The DNA for the CDR3 is TGCGCCAGCAGCCAAGTGGTACAGGGATCGCATCAGCCCCAGCATTTT.

This chain uses TRBV6-1 with TRBJ1-1; TRBD1 agrees at 8 bases. CDR1 and CDR2 (germline): MNHNS, SASEGT. The CDR3 totals 15 residues. V was pared by 3 bases and J by 5 bases, with 8 bases of the junction left unmatched. The CDR3: CASSDWTGSETEAFF. CDR3 coding DNA: TGTGCCAGCAGTGATTGGACAGGGAGCGAAACTGAAGCTTTCTTT.

About this clone: This CDR3 is also generated by other DNA sequences in the sample. V and J are TRBV27 and TRBJ1-1, with unresolved D. Trimming cost V 4 bases and J 0 bases, with 9 bases left between them. This CDR3 is built from 14 residues. The germline gives CDR1 MNHEY, CDR2 SMNVEV (reference sequence). CDR3 residues: CASSSGFMNTEAFF. The CDR3 nucleotides read TGTGCCAGCAGTTCGGGATTCATGAACACTGAAGCTTTCTTT.

The chain recombines TRBV5-6 with TRBJ1-6, with D perhaps matching TRBD1 (5 bases). CDR3 size: 17 residues. V was trimmed by 3 bases and J by 5 bases, leaving 18 bases between them. Germline V gene sequence: CDR1 SGHDT, CDR2 YYEEEE. CDR3 residues: CASSSYRDRLDNSPLHF. In DNA, the CDR3 is TGTGCCAGCAGCTCCTATAGGGACCGACTAGATAATTCACCCCTCCACTTT.

The genes are TRBV2 and TRBJ2-3; 9 bases line up with TRBD2. CDR3 length: 15 amino acids. The ends lost 4 bases at V and 4 bases at J; junction bases unmatched: 6. Germline values: CDR1 SNHLY, CDR2 FYNNEI. The CDR3 here is CASSGISGGSDTQYF. In DNA, the CDR3 is TGTGCCAGCAGTGGTATAAGCGGGGGGTCAGATACGCAGTATTTT.

CDR3 amino acids: CASSLIEVLFTTGELFF. In DNA form, the CDR3 reads TGTGCCAGCAGCCTAATAGAGGTCCTATTTACCACCGGGGAGCTGTTTTTT. The chain recombines TRBV2 with TRBJ2-2; D call uncertain. This CDR3 is built from 17 residues. Trimming pared 6 bases from V and 4 bases from J, leaving 21 bases between. CDR1 and CDR2 from the germline V gene are SNHLY and FYNNEI. Drawing the rest from reference TRBV2 and TRBJ2-2, the complete variable domain is EPEVTQTPSHQVTQMGQEVILRCVPISNHLYFYWYRQILGQKVEFLVSFYNNEISEKSEIFDDQFSVERPDGSNFTLKIRSTKLEDSAMYFCASSLIEVLFTTGELFFGEGSRLTVL.

CDR3 in DNA: TGTGCCAGCAGCTTATGGCCAGGCGGGGGAAACATTCAGTACTTC. It yields the protein CASSLWPGGGNIQYF. The rearrangement joins TRBV7-2 to TRBJ2-4, with 7 bases that match TRBD2. The V gene end was trimmed by 2 bases and the J gene end by 6 bases; junction bases not matched to a gene: 7. The CDR3 contains 15 residues. Germline loops: CDR1 SGHTA, CDR2 FQGNSA.

V usage is TRBV4-1 and J usage is TRBJ1-3, with D tentatively TRBD1 (5 bases). V was pared by 2 bases and J by 5 bases, with 13 bases between. CDR3 length: 15 residues. Germline V gene sequence: CDR1 MGHRA, CDR2 YSYEKL. The CDR3, as DNA: TGCGCCAGCAGCCAACAGTCAGGGTCCAGAAACACCATATATTTT. Protein product: CASSQQSGSRNTIYF.

The genes are TRBV7-5 and TRBJ2-1; TRBD2 is the table's D call and was not checked against the DNA. TRBV7-5 is flagged as a pseudogene. The CDR3 totals 20 residues. For the CDR3, the DNA is TGTGTCAGAAGCTTAGGGTACGGGTCTAGCGGGAGAGCCGTGAACAATGAGCAGTTCTTC. It encodes CVRSLGYGSSGRAVNNEQFF.

The rearrangement links TRBV30 to TRBJ1-4; 9 nucleotides agree with TRBD1. Germline CDR1 reads GTSNPN; CDR2 reads SVGIG (reference sequence). Trimming cost V 4 bases and J 8 bases; bases outside gene matches: 8. The CDR3 loop spans 14 amino acids. In nucleotides, the CDR3 is TGTGCCTGGACTTCGGGACAGGGACTAGAAAAACTGTTTTTT. As protein: CAWTSGQGLEKLFF.

CDR3 sequence: CASSKGLAGETQYF. DNA for the CDR3: TGTGCCAGCAGCAAGGGACTAGCGGGAGAGACCCAGTACTTC. The chain uses TRBV7-3 and TRBJ2-5, with 12 bases lining up with TRBD2. CDR3 size: 14 residues. Germline CDR1 reads SGHTA; CDR2 reads FQGTGA. Unmatched junction bases numbered 2, after V lost 5 bases and J lost 4 bases.

The chain is built from TRBV29-1 and TRBJ2-1; D may be TRBD1 (6 bases). The germline gives CDR1 SQVTM, CDR2 ANQGSEA. This CDR3 comprises 13 residues. The V end lost 5 bases, the J end lost 6 bases, and 14 bases lay between the germline ends. The CDR3 region has the DNA TGCAGCGTTAGGGGTCCGACAGGCAATGAGCAGTTCTTC. This sequence encodes CSVRGPTGNEQFF.

The V and J genes are TRBV4-1 and TRBJ2-7; D perhaps matches TRBD2 (6 bases). Per the germline V gene, CDR1 is MGHRA and CDR2 is YSYEKL. The germline V and J ends were trimmed by 1 base and 4 bases, with 14 bases remaining between them. The CDR3 contains 15 residues. The CDR3 coding sequence is TGCGCCAGCAGCCAAGGGGTCGGGAGAGGGTACGAGCAGTACTTC. Its translation: CASSQGVGRGYEQYF.

The V gene is TRBV7-2, the J gene TRBJ2-1; D perhaps matches TRBD2 (7 bases). There are 17 residues in the CDR3. Germline loops: CDR1 SGHTA, CDR2 FQGNSA. The V end lost 5 bases, the J end lost 2 bases, and 19 bases lay between the germline ends. CDR3 DNA sequence: TGTGCCAGCAGCATGGATCCGGGGGGCCTAACCTACAATGAGCAGTTCTTC. The encoded protein is CASSMDPGGLTYNEQFF.

The chain combines TRBV6-2 or TRBV6-3 with TRBJ2-2; a possible D gene is TRBD2 (5 bases). This CDR3 comprises 15 residues. CDR1 and CDR2 (germline): MNHEY, SVGEGT. Deletions cut 5 bases from V and 2 bases from J, with 12 bases between. The CDR3 loop reads CASSVGDYNTGELFF. In nucleotides, the CDR3 is TGTGCCAGCAGTGTTGGAGACTATAACACCGGGGAGCTGTTTTTT.

The chain combines TRBV28 with TRBJ2-3; 10 positions match TRBD2. The CDR3 runs to 15 residues. J was trimmed by 1 base and V by 5 bases; bases with no gene match: 3. Germline loops: CDR1 MDHEN, CDR2 SYDVKM. DNA for the CDR3: TGTGCCAGCAGTAGCCTAGCGGGGGGCACAGATACGCAGTATTTT. Protein product: CASSSLAGGTDTQYF. The full variable domain, with the rest looked up from reference TRBV28 and TRBJ2-3, is DVKVTQSSRYLVKRTGEKVFLECVQDMDHENMFWYRQDPGLGLRLIYFSYDVKMKEKGDIPEGYSVSREKKERFSLILESASTNQTSMYLCASSSLAGGTDTQYFGPGTRLTVL.

This rearrangement joins TRBV5-1 to TRBJ2-2; TRBD1 might be the D (5 bases). CDR1 is SGHRS and CDR2 is YFSETQ in the germline V gene. The CDR3 contains 16 residues. The V gene lost 4 bases and the J gene lost 0 bases, with 13 bases spanning the gap. Here the CDR3 DNA reads TGCGCCAGCAGCCCTTCCAGGGTTTCGAACACCGGGGAGCTGTTTTTT. Amino acid sequence: CASSPSRVSNTGELFF.

The chain combines TRBV11-3 with TRBJ2-6; 8 positions agree with TRBD2. This CDR3 region has 20 residues. V was clipped by 5 bases and J by 0 bases; unmatched bases: 15. Germline V lookup: CDR1 SGHNT, CDR2 YENEEA. The CDR3 is CASSRESQRGPISGANVLTF. CDR3 sequence (DNA): TGTGCCAGCAGCCGGGAGTCCCAGCGGGGGCCGATCTCTGGGGCCAACGTCCTGACTTTC.

This chain links TRBV9 with TRBJ2-2, with 8 bases fitting TRBD2. V lost 4 bases and J lost 1; bases outside the gene matches: 9. Germline-derived CDR1 and CDR2 are SGDLS and YYNGEE. The CDR3 has 17 residues. Here the CDR3 reads CASSFSAGGLNTGELFF. The CDR3 DNA reads TGTGCCAGCAGCTTTTCGGCGGGGGGCCTGAACACCGGGGAGCTGTTTTTT.

The chain couples TRBV3-1 (or the pseudogene TRBV3-2) to TRBJ2-1, with a possible D match to TRBD2 (5 bases). V gave up 4 bases and J gave up 4 bases, with 8 bases separating them. This CDR3 contains 13 residues. Per germline, CDR1 LGHDT and CDR2 YNNKEL (reference sequence). In DNA, the CDR3 is TGTGCCAGCAGCCGGGAGCCTTACAATGAGCAGTTCTTC. It translates to CASSREPYNEQFF.

CDR3 bases: TGTGCCAGCAGCCAATCAGGGGCTGGAAACACCATATATTTT. Translation: CASSQSGAGNTIYF. This rearrangement joins TRBV4-2 to TRBJ1-3; D might be TRBD1 (6 bases). There are 14 residues in the CDR3. The germline V gene encodes CDR1 LGHNA and CDR2 YNFKEQ. The ends were cut back, 2 bases at V and 2 bases at J, with 7 bases in the middle.

The chain is built from TRBV6-5 and TRBJ2-2; weak D call: TRBD2 (5 bases). V lost 7 bases, J lost 4 bases, and 13 bases lay in between. The CDR3 runs to 14 residues. Germline V gene sequence: CDR1 MNHEY, CDR2 SVGAGI. The CDR3 DNA reads as TGTGCCAGCATGATCCGGGAAACCACCGGGGAGCTGTTTTTT. It is translated as CASMIRETTGELFF.

The gene calls are TRBV5-4 and TRBJ1-1, with no clear D. Germline CDR1 reads SGHNT; CDR2 reads YYREEE (reference sequence). Trimming took off 0 bases at V and 3 bases at J, with 12 bases between the two ends. The CDR3 has 15 amino acids. In DNA form, the CDR3 reads TGTGCCAGCAGCTTGGGGGCCGCCGGGGACACTGAAGCTTTCTTT. Protein sequence: CASSLGAAGDTEAFF.

In DNA, the CDR3 is TGCGCCAGCAGCGAACCGGGACAGGGTAACTATGGCTACACCTTC. Translating gives CASSEPGQGNYGYTF. The rearrangement links TRBV5-1 to TRBJ1-2, with 9 bases lining up with TRBD1. There are 15 residues in the CDR3. The J segment lost 1 base and the V segment lost 4 bases, leaving 5 bases of the junction unmatched. CDR1 SGHRS and CDR2 YFSETQ come from the germline V gene.